A single sample gave rise to the 23 T cell receptor beta chains below, sequenced in a study of cytomegalovirus exposure and HLA in healthy donors. The data were produced by immunoSEQ multiplex PCR, yet TCRdb's version contains in-frame clones alone and is incomplete. Of 75,000 to 95,000 clones detected, 96% appear once; the ten largest clones hold about 0.8%. The sequencing sample was made of PBMCs. The receptors come from a man in his late teens or twenties in good health and CMV-seronegative.

V usage is TRBV4-1 and J usage is TRBJ2-3; 10 positions agree with TRBD2. The CDR3 length is 16 residues. CDR1 MGHRA and CDR2 YSYEKL come from the germline V gene. With V trimmed by 0 bases and J by 6 bases, 6 bases remained unmatched. The CDR3 region has the DNA TGCGCCAGCAGCCAAGACGGTAGCGGGGGGCGCGATACGCAGTATTTT. Amino acids: CASSQDGSGGRDTQYF.

This clone was detected once. This rearrangement joins TRBV7-8 to TRBJ2-3; 7 bases map to TRBD1. The CDR3 is 15 amino acids. V was pared by 5 bases and J by 0 bases, with 5 bases of the junction left unmatched. CDR1 is SGHVS, CDR2 FQNEAQ, per germline. As DNA, the CDR3 is TGTGCCAGCAGCGCCGACAGGGCTAGCACAGATACGCAGTATTTT. It specifies CASSADRASTDTQYF.

The V gene is TRBV6-5, the J gene TRBJ2-7, with 7 bases identical to TRBD1. The germline gives CDR1 MNHEY, CDR2 SVGAGI. V was clipped by 5 bases and J by 3 bases; unmatched bases: 10. CDR3 length equals 15 residues. DNA of the CDR3: TGTGCCAGCAGTCCGATACAGGGGATAGTCTACGAGCAGTACTTC. It translates to CASSPIQGIVYEQYF.

The table lists this clone with a count of one. J is TRBJ2-1 and V is TRBV27; no clear D. Trimming took 5 bases from V and 2 from J, leaving 19 bases between them. The CDR3 is 17 residues long. Germline CDR1 reads MNHEY; CDR2 reads SMNVEV (reference sequence). The CDR3 region is CASSPRTGLEAYNEQFF. The CDR3, as DNA: TGTGCCAGCAGTCCCCGCACCGGTCTAGAGGCCTACAATGAGCAGTTCTTC.

This sequence joins TRBV5-1 and TRBJ2-1, with 8 positions matching TRBD2. CDR3 length: 15 residues. V was pared by 8 bases and J by 5 bases, with 12 bases of the junction left unmatched. In germline, CDR1 is SGHRS, CDR2 YFSETQ. The CDR3 DNA follows: TGCGCCAGTAATAGCGGGAATGTCCGAAACAATGAGCAGTTCTTC. Protein sequence: CASNSGNVRNNEQFF.

This clone was counted once. The rearrangement links TRBV30 to TRBJ2-7, with D possibly being TRBD1 (5 bases). Trimming took 2 bases from V and 2 from J, leaving 10 bases between them. Germline V gene sequence: CDR1 GTSNPN, CDR2 SVGIG (reference sequence). CDR3 length: 13 residues. CDR3 sequence (DNA): TGTGCCTGGAGTACGACAGCTGCCTACGAGCAGTACTTC. As protein: CAWSTTAAYEQYF.

This chain connects TRBV9 to TRBJ1-4, with a possible D match to TRBD1 (5 bases). V gave up 4 bases and J gave up 7 bases, with 17 bases separating them. Looked up from germline, CDR1 is SGDLS and CDR2 is YYNGEE. This CDR3 has 15 residues. Written as DNA, the CDR3 is TGTGCCAGCAGCTTATCAGGGCAATACGGTGAAAAACTGTTTTTT. This gives the protein CASSLSGQYGEKLFF.

The CDR3 DNA follows: TGTGCCAGCAGCCCCTGGACAGGGGAGGGTAACTATGGCTACACCTTC. Residues: CASSPWTGEGNYGYTF. The gene calls are TRBV14 and TRBJ1-2, with 9 bases fitting TRBD1. This CDR3 is built from 16 residues. Germline V CDR1 and CDR2: SGHDN, FVKESK. V was pared by 4 bases and J by 1 base, with 7 bases of the junction left unmatched.

The CDR3 DNA reads as TGCAGCGTGACCGGACAGGGCGTGGATGGCTACACCTTC. Its protein product is CSVTGQGVDGYTF. J is TRBJ1-2 and V is TRBV29-1, with 8 bases identical to TRBD1. Germline V CDR1 and CDR2: SQVTM, ANQGSEA. The V and J ends lost 6 bases and 6 bases, in that order; junction bases with no gene match: 9. This CDR3 contains 13 residues.

This clone showed up just once. J is TRBJ1-2 and V is TRBV2; unclear D gene. CDR1 SNHLY and CDR2 FYNNEI come from the germline V gene. Deletions cut 5 bases from V and 6 bases from J, with 16 bases between. The CDR3 is 14 residues long. The CDR3 here is CASSISAAADGYTF. The CDR3 DNA sequence: TGTGCCAGCAGTATCTCGGCCGCCGCGGATGGCTACACCTTC.

The chain uses TRBV28 and TRBJ1-5; perhaps TRBD1 as D (6 bases). This CDR3 is built from 15 residues. Between the trimmed V and J ends, which lost 7 bases and 0 bases, there was a span of 13 bases. Germline CDR1 MDHEN, CDR2 SYDVKM. The CDR3 DNA reads TGTGCCAGCACTACAGGGATTAATAGCAATCAGCCCCAGCATTTT. It encodes CASTTGINSNQPQHF.

V gene TRBV30 combines with J gene TRBJ2-1, with D unresolved. V was pared by 5 bases and J by 6 bases, with 11 bases between. This CDR3 has 12 residues. The V gene's germline CDR1 is GTSNPN and CDR2 SVGIG (reference sequence). The CDR3 loop is CAWSSLVNEQFF. The CDR3 bases are TGTGCCTGGTCTAGTCTAGTCAATGAGCAGTTCTTC.

CDR3 sequence: CASSSAASYEQYF. DNA of the CDR3: TGTGCCAGTAGTTCAGCGGCATCCTACGAGCAGTACTTC. This chain joins TRBV19 and TRBJ2-7, with TRBD2 as a possible D gene (5 bases). Germline V gene sequence: CDR1 LNHDA, CDR2 SQIVND (reference sequence). The CDR3 extends over 13 amino acids. V gave up 5 bases and J gave up 1 base, with 9 bases separating them.

The chain joins TRBV6-5 to TRBJ1-2, with no clear D. Germline CDR1 is MNHEY and CDR2 is SVGAGI. The germline V and J ends were trimmed by 0 bases and 4 bases, with 15 bases remaining between them. CDR3 size: 16 residues. This CDR3 reads CASSYSTTDGPYGYTF. The CDR3 DNA reads as TGTGCCAGCAGTTACTCGACTACAGACGGGCCCTATGGCTACACCTTC.

This clone showed up just once. The rearrangement uses TRBV7-9 and TRBJ2-7; the match to TRBD1 covers 11 bases. CDR1 and CDR2 (germline): SEHNR, FQNEAQ (reference sequence). The trim removed 5 bases at V and 4 bases at J, leaving 4 bases unmatched. The CDR3 is 14 residues long. The CDR3 bases are TGTGCCAGCAGCCCTGGGACAGGGGGTTACGAGCAGTACTTC. It specifies CASSPGTGGYEQYF. Looking up the rest from reference TRBV7-9 and TRBJ2-7 gives the full variable domain: DTGVSQNPRHKITKRGQNVTFRCDPISEHNRLYWYRQTLGQGPEFLTYFQNEAQLEKSRLLSDRFSAERPKGSFSTLEIQRTEQGDSAMYLCASSPGTGGYEQYFGPGTRLTVT.

The rearrangement joins TRBV11-2 to TRBJ2-7, with a tentative D call TRBD1 (5 bases). Trimming left V 3 bases short and J 6 bases short, with 15 bases between. This CDR3 is 14 amino acids long. Germline assignment: CDR1 SGHAT and CDR2 FQNNGV. The CDR3 region has the DNA TGTGCCAGCAGCTTGGTTCTCACAGGCGGCGAGCAGTACGTC. This sequence encodes CASSLVLTGGEQYV.

The V gene is TRBV27, the J gene TRBJ2-4; D gene unclear. The CDR3 length is 14 residues. V gave up 1 base and J gave up 1 base, with 5 bases separating them. Germline CDR1 is MNHEY and CDR2 is SMNVEV (reference sequence). The CDR3 protein is CASSLYSAKNIQYF. The CDR3 bases are TGTGCCAGCAGTTTATACAGTGCCAAAAACATTCAGTACTTC.

The chain has TRBV2 and TRBJ2-2; 9 bases are shared with TRBD1. CDR3 length equals 15 residues. The V segment lost 6 bases and the J segment 6 bases; nucleotides outside the gene matches: 8. Looked up from germline, CDR1 is SNHLY and CDR2 is FYNNEI. This CDR3 reads CASRRTGEGPGELFF. CDR3 DNA: TGTGCCAGCAGACGGACAGGGGAAGGGCCCGGGGAGCTGTTTTTT.

The V call is TRBV19, the J call TRBJ2-3, with 9 bases identical to TRBD2. Germline lookup yields CDR1 LNHDA and CDR2 SQIVND (reference sequence). This CDR3 has 16 residues. V trimming: 2 bases; J trimming: 2 bases; junction bases outside the gene matches: 5. The CDR3: CASSISLAGPTDTQYF. DNA of the CDR3: TGTGCCAGTAGTATATCGCTAGCGGGACCCACAGATACGCAGTATTTT.

This chain uses TRBV19 with TRBJ1-5; 9 nucleotides match TRBD1. Germline V gene data show CDR1 as LNHDA and CDR2 as SQIVND (reference sequence). After removal of 11 bases from V and 4 bases from J, the junction contained 6 bases not matched to a gene. This CDR3 has 13 residues. The CDR3 DNA sequence: TGTGCCGCAGCAGGGACAGGGAATCAGCCCCAGCATTTT. Translating gives CAAAGTGNQPQHF. Using reference TRBV19 and TRBJ1-5 for the parts outside the CDR3, the full variable domain is DGGITQSPKYLFRKEGQNVTLSCEQNLNHDAMYWYRQDPGQGLRLIYYSQIVNDFQKGDIAEGYSVSREKKESFPLTVTSAQKNPTAFYLCAAAGTGNQPQHFGDGTRLSIL.

The genes are TRBV5-6 and TRBJ2-7, with D maybe TRBD2 (5 bases). V was pared by 4 bases and J by 1 base, with 18 bases between. Germline CDR1 reads SGHDT; CDR2 reads YYEEEE. The CDR3 extends over 16 amino acids. The CDR3 bases are TGTGCCAGCAGCATTTATTTGGGAGCTACATCCTACGAGCAGTACGTC. The encoded protein is CASSIYLGATSYEQYV.

This chain uses TRBV30 with TRBJ2-1; D may be TRBD1 (5 bases). V shed 3 bases and J shed 2 bases, with 8 bases lying between them. CDR1 GTSNPN and CDR2 SVGIG come from the germline V gene (reference sequence). CDR3 length equals 13 residues. CDR3 DNA sequence: TGTGCCTGGAGCGCAGGGCCCTACAATGAGCAGTTCTTC. Translating gives CAWSAGPYNEQFF.

The chain couples TRBV25-1 to TRBJ2-3, with 9 nucleotides matching TRBD1. This CDR3 spans 16 amino acids. V gave up 0 bases and J gave up 5 bases; unmatched junction bases: 6. The germline CDR1 and CDR2 sequences are MGHDK and SYGVNS. The CDR3 DNA reads as TGTGCCAGCAGTGAATACAGGGACAGGGTGGAAGATACGCAGTATTTT. It yields the protein CASSEYRDRVEDTQYF.